A selection of T cell receptor beta chains follows, all from one sample in a study of T cell responses to AZD1222 COVID-19 vaccine. Here immunoSEQ multiplex PCR was the method, and the copy in TCRdb shows in-frame clones only, minus some. This sample has approximately 180,000 clones, with around nine tenths found just once. The specimen comprised peripheral blood, sampled on day 0 of AZD1222 vaccination. These receptors came from an adult in good health. The CDR3 runs from the conserved cysteine through the conserved F or W. D genes are given only for firm matches. Some rows mark clone size as missing; the rest say once, few, many or name a class of expanded clone.

J gene	V gene	D gene	clone size	CDR3 DNA	CDR3 protein
TRBJ1-1	TRBV27	TRBD1	-	TGTGCCAGCAGGCCTACCCTCGGACAGGGGATGGGTAGCACTGAAGCTTTCTTT	CASRPTLGQGMGSTEAFF
TRBJ1-2	TRBV7-9	-	-	TGTGCCAGCAGCTTAGGTGGACGGCAATATGGCTACACCTTC	CASSLGGRQYGYTF
TRBJ2-7	TRBV1	-	-	TGCACCAGCAGCCAAGATCGGGCTAGCGGGGGTGGAGAGCAGTACTTC	CTSSQDRASGGGEQYF
TRBJ1-2	TRBV5-1	TRBD1	-	TGCGCCAGCAGCTTGTTACTGGACAGGTCCTATGGCTACACCTTC	CASSLLLDRSYGYTF
TRBJ2-7	TRBV3-1/TRBV3-2	TRBD2	-	TGTGCCAGCAGCCAAGGGCCGGGACTATACGAGCAGTACTTC	CASSQGPGLYEQYF
TRBJ1-6	TRBV9	-	few	TGTGCCAGCAGCGTAGCCACAGGAAATTCACCCCTCCACTTT	CASSVATGNSPLHF
TRBJ2-2	TRBV6-5	TRBD2	-	TGTGCCAGCAGAAAAGCGGGGGGGCGTCCCGGGGAGCTGTTTTTT	CASRKAGGRPGELFF
TRBJ1-2	TRBV19	TRBD1	-	TGTGCCAGTAGTCCCCTGGGACAGGCCCAAACCTCCTATGGCTACACCTTC	CASSPLGQAQTSYGYTF
TRBJ2-1	TRBV2	-	-	TGTGCCAGCAGCCCCTGGGGGAGTGAGCAGTTCTTC	CASSPWGSEQFF
TRBJ2-5	TRBV7-2	TRBD2	-	TGTGCCAGCAGCTTCCAGCGGGGGGCCGGGGAGACCCAGTACTTC	CASSFQRGAGETQYF
TRBJ1-2	TRBV2	-	-	TGTGCCACCTCTGGAATCATAGGCTACACCTTC	CATSGIIGYTF
TRBJ2-3	TRBV6-6	-	-	TGTGCCAGCAAAAGAGACAGAGATCACACAGATACGCAGTATTTT	CASKRDRDHTDTQYF
TRBJ2-5	TRBV5-4	TRBD1	-	TGTGCCAGCAGCTTGAGGGACAGCCTGGTAGAGACCCAGTACTTC	CASSLRDSLVETQYF
TRBJ2-1	TRBV27	TRBD2	-	TGTGCCAGCCCGCCGGGACTAGCGGGGGGTGGCTGGGATGAGCAGTTCTTC	CASPPGLAGGGWDEQFF
TRBJ1-1	TRBV14	TRBD1	-	TGTGCCAGCAGCCAAGCGACAGGGGCACTTAAAGCTTTCTTT	CASSQATGALKAFF
TRBJ2-5	TRBV7-7	-	-	TGTGCCAGCAGCTTAGAAGTGTGGGCAGGGGATACTTGGGATCAGACCCAGTACTTC	CASSLEVWAGDTWDQTQYF
TRBJ2-7	TRBV10-1	-	-	TGCGCCAGCAGTGAGGTGGGTCAGTTGAGACGACCCTACGAGCAGTACTTC	CASSEVGQLRRPYEQYF
TRBJ2-5	TRBV3-1/TRBV3-2	-	-	TGTGCCAGCAGCCAAGCGATGGAGACCCAGTACTTC	CASSQAMETQYF
TRBJ2-7	TRBV9	-	-	TGTGCCAGCAGCCTTAACTCCTACGAGCAGTACTTC	CASSLNSYEQYF
TRBJ1-1	TRBV7-3	-	-	TGTGCCAGCAGCTTATCACGAAATACTGAAGCTTTCTTT	CASSLSRNTEAFF
TRBJ2-1	TRBV7-9	TRBD1	-	TGTGCCAGCAGCCACACCGGGACAGGGGCTGGTTCCTACAATGAGCAGTTCTTC	CASSHTGTGAGSYNEQFF